This T cell receptor (beta chain) appears in the sequencing data of a study of blood T cell repertoires in COVID-19. The assay was immunoSEQ multiplex PCR, and TCRdb's table has in-frame clones only and misses some. The sample records approximately 57,000 clones, approximately 87% being singletons. CDR1 is SEHNR, CDR2 FQNEAQ, per germline (reference sequence). Trimming shortened V by 4 bases and J by 8 bases, and 8 bases separated the two germline ends. This CDR3 region has 11 residues. Sequencing was performed on peripheral blood. The chain links TRBV7-9 to TRBJ1-1; TRBD1 is a possible D gene (5 bases). This clonotype was sampled from a man in his fifties or sixties with acute or convalescent COVID-19. DNA of the CDR3: TGTGCCAGCAGCTCGGAGGGGGAAGCTTTCTTT. This translates into CASSSEGEAFF. The full variable domain, with the rest looked up from reference TRBV7-9 and TRBJ1-1, is DTGVSQNPRHKITKRGQNVTFRCDPISEHNRLYWYRQTLGQGPEFLTYFQNEAQLEKSRLLSDRFSAERPKGSFSTLEIQRTEQGDSAMYLCASSSEGEAFFGQGTRLTVV.